Reported below is one T cell receptor beta chain. Antigen specificity is unknown. All of the isolated RNA was reverse transcribed, so expressed TCRB transcripts were sequenced. An average near 3.57 million reads came from naive, central memory and regulatory T cell samples. Measured with immunoSEQ multiplex PCR; TCRdb has only the in-frame clones, and not every one. The sample has more than 300,000 clones, roughly 12% seen once. The data were obtained in a study of beta chain features in type 1 diabetes. Notes on the study in general: Shorter TCRB CDR3s, moderately but significantly so, marked every one of the four CD4+ subsets in Type 1 diabetes patients. In comparison with healthy donors, patients had naive, central memory and Treg TCRB repertoires that appeared more similar. Possible PCR preference for shorter templates applied equally to patients and controls.

This CDR3 region has 14 residues. Germline V gene sequence: CDR1 KGHSH, CDR2 LQKENI. V was trimmed by 1 base and J by 6 bases, leaving 13 bases between them. Sequencing input: naive CD4+ T cells from blood. The clonotype was recovered from a woman younger than 30 with type 1 diabetes. V gene TRBV18 combines with J gene TRBJ2-7; tentatively, D is TRBD2 (5 bases). The CDR3 DNA follows: TGTGCCAGCTCACCACTTTCCGCGGGCGCCGAGCAGTACTTC. This gives the protein CASSPLSAGAEQYF.